The entry below gives a single TCR beta chain sequence along with its context. Antigen: not known. These data originate in a study of T cell responses to AZD1222 COVID-19 vaccine. Study-wide results and limits: Variant regions that are unmutated are reportedly the target of nearly half of spike-specific TCRs. Repertoires were sampled only after the peak T cell response. Two AZD1222 administrations were followed by greater Spike-specific TCR breadth and depth. The donor cohort was predominantly white British with a female majority, and clonal diversity may have been underestimated.

Clones were sequenced by immunoSEQ multiplex PCR, and TCRdb holds only the in-frame ones, with some missing. This table holds roughly 60,000 clones, 65% to 80% found once. Germline lookup yields CDR1 SGHVS and CDR2 FQNEAQ. The J segment lost 7 bases and the V segment lost 2 bases, leaving 5 bases of the junction unmatched. The CDR3 covers 15 residues. This clonotype was obtained from an adult who received the AZD1222 COVID-19 vaccine. The sequencing used peripheral blood, collected 28 days after the second AZD1222 dose. V and J are TRBV7-8 and TRBJ1-5; 10 bases agree with TRBD1. The CDR3 reads CASSLMGTGVQPQHF. CDR3 bases: TGTGCCAGCAGCTTAATGGGGACAGGGGTCCAGCCCCAGCATTTT.